The clone carrying this T cell receptor (beta chain) has more than one count but fewer than ten. This specimen comes from a study of blood T cell repertoires in COVID-19. Profiled with immunoSEQ multiplex PCR; TCRdb holds only in-frame clones, not every one. The sample includes 90,000 to 150,000 clones, 65% to 90% of them seen just once. This CDR3 is built from 14 residues. V lost 5 bases to trimming and J lost 2 bases; unmatched junction nucleotides: 4. Per germline, CDR1 LGHDT and CDR2 YNNKEL (reference sequence). The J gene is TRBJ2-7, the V gene TRBV3-1 (or the pseudogene TRBV3-2); TRBD1 aligns across 9 bases. The clonotype comes from an elderly man with acute or convalescent COVID-19. Sequencing was performed on peripheral blood. CDR3 region: CASSLRTGAYEQYF. Written as DNA, the CDR3 is TGTGCCAGCAGCTTACGGACAGGGGCCTACGAGCAGTACTTC.